The 3 T cell receptor beta chains reported below all come from one sample, sequenced in a study of CD8 T cells in ankylosing spondylitis. TCRdb re-analysed the 5' RACE reads in MiXCR, keeping a single row per CDR3 protein. The repertoire holds 250,000 to 300,000 distinct CDR3 sequences, with over 15% as singletons. The sample was blood, either unsorted or a sorted T cell fraction (not recorded which). These receptors originate from a male donor with ankylosing spondylitis or in good health (not recorded which).

The sample holds a few counts of this clonotype. The genes are TRBV9 and TRBJ2-1; no firm D call. The CDR3 has 13 amino acids. The V gene lost 3 bases and the J gene lost 9 bases, with 13 bases spanning the gap. Looked up from germline, CDR1 is SGDLS and CDR2 is YYNGEE. The CDR3 region is CASSGSRSGEQFF. CDR3 DNA: TGTGCCAGCAGCGGATCTAGGAGTGGTGAGCAGTTCTTC.

This clonotype has only a few counts. This chain links TRBV7-9 with TRBJ2-5; a weak D match, TRBD1 (5 bases). Trimming shortened V by 4 bases and J by 5 bases, and 17 bases separated the two germline ends. The CDR3 has 15 amino acids. CDR1 is SEHNR, CDR2 FQNEAQ, per germline (reference sequence). The DNA for the CDR3 is TGTGCCAGCAGCTCAACAACCGGCAGGGTGGAGACCCAGTACTTC. Its protein product is CASSSTTGRVETQYF.

The rearrangement joins TRBV5-1 to TRBJ2-7; D uncertain. CDR1 SGHRS and CDR2 YFSETQ come from the germline V gene. CDR3 size: 14 residues. V gave up 1 base and J gave up 3 bases, with 11 bases separating them. This CDR3 reads CASSLSSGNYEQYF. CDR3 bases: TGCGCCAGCAGCTTGTCGAGTGGGAACTACGAGCAGTACTTC.